This TCR beta chain is drawn from a study of T cells in Graves' hyperthyroidism and ophthalmopathy. This clonotype was observed many times. Its antigen is not identified. The CDR3 loop spans 16 amino acids. Trimming stripped 0 bases from V and 5 bases from J, with 16 bases between. RNA transcripts served as the template for amplifying TCR beta CDR3 regions. The TCR CDR3 was amplified in a first-round RT-PCR using the HTBI primer set. MiXCR was run by TCRdb on the multiplex PCR reads, yielding one entry per CDR3 protein. The table includes approximately 400,000 distinct CDR3 sequences, 14% to 15% detected once. Points from the study as a whole: Onset of ophthalmopathy came a median roughly 6.9 months after the model predicted it.

The chain carries TRBV12-3 or TRBV12-4 and TRBJ1-2, with D perhaps matching TRBD1 (6 bases). The TCR comes from a woman between 25 and 40 years old with Graves' hyperthyroidism. Material for sequencing was blood. The CDR3 DNA is TGTGCCAGCAGTTTAGCCCGGGGGGCCGGACAATATGGCTACACCTTC. It encodes CASSLARGAGQYGYTF.